What follows are 31 T cell receptor beta chains derived from one specimen sequenced in a study of CXCR3-negative and CXCR3-positive naive CD8 T cells. Findings of the study overall: More hydrophobic TRB CDR3s were found in CXCR3-positive naive cells than in CXCR3-negative naive cells.

The libraries of TRB cDNA were prepared using 5' RACE with UMI labels. Reanalyzing the 5' RACE reads, TCRdb keeps one entry per CDR3 protein, without DNA. The record lists approximately 120,000 distinct CDR3 sequences, of which the ten most abundant hold approximately 0.36%. Antigen specificity for these receptors is unknown. The sample comprised naive CXCR3+ CD8+ T cells from blood. Subset noted: CD45RO-CCR7+CD27+CD95- naive CD8+ T cells expressing CXCR3 (TNR3+). All receptors come from a human donor in good health. Some clones in this sample may be carry-over from other donors' samples.

The chain joins TRBV28 to TRBJ2-1; the TCRdb call, TRBD2, lacks DNA for checking. Germline values: CDR1 MDHEN, CDR2 SYDVKM. CDR3 length: 15 residues. Here the CDR3 reads CATIPPGLAYNEQFF.

The chain uses TRBV15 and TRBJ2-7; TCRdb proposes TRBD1, but this gene call is untestable without DNA. The CDR3 is 15 residues long. Germline V gene data show CDR1 as LNHNV and CDR2 as YYDKDF (reference sequence). CDR3 protein: CATSRGRGRSYEQYF.

The genes are TRBV19 and TRBJ2-1; the TCRdb call, TRBD2, lacks DNA for checking. Germline V gene data show CDR1 as LNHDA and CDR2 as SQIVND (reference sequence). This CDR3 comprises 15 residues. CDR3 loop: CASRIGDIALNEQFF.

J is TRBJ2-2 and V is TRBV12-3 or TRBV12-4. The CDR3 spans 12 residues. CDR3 loop: CASLSITGELFF.

The rearrangement links TRBV6-2 or TRBV6-3 to TRBJ1-6; as DNA is missing, the TRBD1 call by TCRdb cannot be tested. In germline, CDR1 is MNHEY, CDR2 SVGEGT. This CDR3 comprises 16 residues. The chain's CDR3 is CASSYSPGTGVSPLHF.

The chain has TRBV5-1 and TRBJ2-7; TCRdb's D gene call, TRBD1, goes unchecked for lack of DNA. The CDR3 is 13 residues long. CDR1 is SGHRS, CDR2 YFSETQ, per germline. The CDR3 sequence is CASSPGQGNEQYF.

The chain has TRBV12-3 or TRBV12-4 and TRBJ2-1; the TCRdb call, TRBD2, lacks DNA for checking. The CDR3 runs to 12 residues. The CDR3 loop is CASTSRYNEQFF.

This rearrangement joins TRBV27 to TRBJ2-7; as DNA is missing, the TRBD2 call by TCRdb cannot be tested. Germline CDR1 reads MNHEY; CDR2 reads SMNVEV (reference sequence). The CDR3 has 16 amino acids. CDR3 region: CASSLSSLAEVYEQYF.

The J gene is TRBJ2-7, the V gene TRBV7-9; the D call of TRBD1 rests on TCRdb alone, since no DNA is present to check it. CDR1 and CDR2 from the germline V gene are SEHNR and FQNEAQ (reference sequence). The CDR3 is 16 residues long. The CDR3: CASSSVQGTSPYEQYF.

This chain uses TRBV6-5 with TRBJ1-4; TCRdb lists TRBD1, though no DNA is available to test this call. Germline CDR1 MNHEY, CDR2 SVGAGI. This CDR3 is 15 amino acids long. The CDR3 reads CASTPGTPKGEKLFF.

This sequence joins TRBV20-1 and TRBJ2-7. Germline V gene lookup returns CDR1 DFQATT and CDR2 SNEGSKA (reference sequence). The CDR3 sequence is 15 residues long. CDR3 loop: CSASSTQRLSYEQYF.

The chain couples TRBV12-3 or TRBV12-4 to TRBJ2-7; TCRdb's D call, TRBD2, is unchecked because there is no DNA. This CDR3 contains 14 residues. The CDR3 protein is CASTAALGADEQYF.

This chain uses TRBV7-8 with TRBJ2-3; TCRdb picks TRBD2, but there is no DNA to check that call. The germline V gene encodes CDR1 SGHVS and CDR2 FQNEAQ. The CDR3 runs 17 residues. CDR3 amino acids: CASSLGRRPRFTDTQYF. Using reference TRBV7-8 and TRBJ2-3 for the parts outside the CDR3, the full variable domain is GAGVSQSPRYKVAKRGQDVALRCDPISGHVSLFWYQQALGQGPEFLTYFQNEAQLDKSGLPSDRFFAERPEGSVSTLKIQRTQQEDSAVYLCASSLGRRPRFTDTQYFGPGTRLTVL.

The chain recombines TRBV7-8 with TRBJ2-1; the TCRdb call, TRBD2, lacks DNA for checking. Per the germline V gene, CDR1 is SGHVS and CDR2 is FQNEAQ. This CDR3 has 18 amino acids. CDR3 protein: CASSLARLEGGSYNEQFF.

This chain joins TRBV28 and TRBJ2-1. The germline V gene has CDR1 MDHEN and CDR2 SYDVKM. The CDR3 runs 17 residues. CDR3 loop: CASSFSPKGGSYNEQFF.

The chain is built from TRBV29-1 and TRBJ1-4; TCRdb indicates TRBD1, and absent DNA this call remains unverified. This CDR3 is 15 amino acids long. Germline CDR1 is SQVTM and CDR2 is ANQGSEA. The CDR3 reads CSVNSWTGGEEKLFF. Full variable domain (outside the CDR3, taken from reference TRBV29-1 and TRBJ1-4): SAVISQKPSRDICQRGTSLTIQCQVDSQVTMMFWYRQQPGQSLTLIATANQGSEATYESGFVIDKFPISRPNLTFSTLTVSNMSPEDSSIYLCSVNSWTGGEEKLFFGSGTQLSVL.

The V and J genes are TRBV6-7 and TRBJ1-6. TRBV6-7 is an open reading frame whose function is uncertain. This CDR3 is built from 18 residues. The CDR3 sequence: CASSYSKRWSSYNSPLHF.

The chain couples TRBV7-3 to TRBJ2-1; there is no DNA to check the TCRdb D call of TRBD2. The CDR3 contains 14 residues. CDR1 and CDR2 from the germline V gene are SGHTA and FQGTGA. The CDR3 loop is CASSLSGGGNEQFF.

The chain has TRBV5-5 and TRBJ2-7; the D gene TCRdb calls, TRBD1, cannot be checked with no DNA. The CDR3 consists of 14 residues. Germline CDR1 reads SGHKS; CDR2 reads YYEKEE (reference sequence). CDR3 residues: CASSLPTGVTEQYF.

V is TRBV29-1 and J is TRBJ1-2; absent DNA, TCRdb's TRBD1 call cannot be checked. The CDR3 covers 15 residues. The V gene's germline CDR1 is SQVTM and CDR2 ANQGSEA. The CDR3: CSVEDFRREHYGYTF.

The genes are TRBV7-3 and TRBJ2-3; with no DNA, the TCRdb D assignment of TRBD1 cannot be verified. CDR3 size: 15 residues. Germline values: CDR1 SGHTA, CDR2 FQGTGA. Here the CDR3 reads CASSPLGLALDTQYF.

This sequence joins TRBV15 and TRBJ2-1; the TCRdb call, TRBD2, lacks DNA for checking. This CDR3 is built from 16 residues. Germline CDR1 reads LNHNV; CDR2 reads YYDKDF (reference sequence). The CDR3 region is CATSRVPIGGYNEQFF.

This chain links TRBV12-5 with TRBJ2-3. This CDR3 contains 14 residues. The V gene's germline CDR1 is LGHNT and CDR2 FRNRAP. The CDR3 sequence is CASGLDRRTDTQYF.

The chain has TRBV12-5 and TRBJ2-2. CDR3 length: 13 amino acids. In germline, CDR1 is LGHNT, CDR2 FRNRAP. The CDR3 sequence: CASGLEYTGELFF. Variable domain in full (rest from reference TRBV12-5 and TRBJ2-2): DARVTQTPRHKVTEMGQEVTMRCQPILGHNTVFWYRQTMMQGLELLAYFRNRAPLDDSGMPKDRFSAEMPDATLATLKIQPSEPRDSAVYFCASGLEYTGELFFGEGSRLTVL.

The rearrangement uses TRBV3-1 and TRBJ2-1; the D call from TCRdb, TRBD2, cannot be confirmed without DNA. The CDR3 has 16 amino acids. Germline assignment: CDR1 LGHDT and CDR2 YNNKEL (reference sequence). The chain's CDR3 is CASSQLAGGLYNEQFF.

J is TRBJ1-1 and V is TRBV3-1; TCRdb names TRBD1, which stays unverified in the absence of DNA. The CDR3 has 15 residues. Germline V gene sequence: CDR1 LGHDT, CDR2 YNNKEL (reference sequence). CDR3 residues: CASSQDWTGGTEAFF.

This chain joins TRBV28 and TRBJ1-2. CDR1 is MDHEN and CDR2 is SYDVKM in the germline V gene. This CDR3 has 15 residues. The CDR3 reads CASSFRASSFGGYTF.

The rearrangement uses TRBV28 and TRBJ2-1; TCRdb gives TRBD2 as the D gene, but with no DNA this cannot be confirmed. This CDR3 spans 16 amino acids. Germline V gene lookup returns CDR1 MDHEN and CDR2 SYDVKM. The CDR3 reads CASSLFPGRDYDEQFF.

This chain uses TRBV29-1 with TRBJ2-3; TCRdb indicates TRBD1, and absent DNA this call remains unverified. The CDR3 loop spans 16 amino acids. The germline V gene encodes CDR1 SQVTM and CDR2 ANQGSEA. Here the CDR3 reads CSVGPIMGGDTDTQYF.

The J gene is TRBJ2-7, the V gene TRBV7-3; TCRdb returns TRBD2, unconfirmable since there is no DNA. The CDR3 has 13 amino acids. Looked up from germline, CDR1 is SGHTA and CDR2 is FQGTGA. CDR3 sequence: CASSLEGADEQYF.

The chain links TRBV13 to TRBJ2-7. Germline-derived CDR1 and CDR2 are PRHDT and FYEKMQ (reference sequence). CDR3 size: 13 residues. CDR3 sequence reads: CASSSGSSHEQYF.